This T cell receptor beta chain was retrieved from a study of cytomegalovirus exposure and HLA in healthy donors. Overall study findings and caveats: A missense variant in DCLRE1C was later tied to TCR beta V- and J-gene trimming.

Primers included in the PCR were 60 Vbeta and 13 Jbeta primers. Here immunoSEQ multiplex PCR was the method, and the copy in TCRdb shows in-frame clones only, minus some. The sample holds roughly 180,000 clones, 65% to 85% seen once. Remarks on this clone: What it binds is unknown.

Germline CDR1 reads MGHDK; CDR2 reads SYGVNS. J gave up 4 bases and V 4 bases, and 7 bases lay outside the gene matches. This CDR3 is 15 amino acids long. The sequencing sample was made of PBMCs. The sequence was obtained from a male donor in good health and CMV-seronegative. The chain combines TRBV25-1 with TRBJ2-5, with 9 bases matching TRBD2. The CDR3 DNA follows: TGTGCCAGCAGTGCTTGGCGGGGGGGCCGAGAGACCCAGTACTTC. Translation: CASSAWRGGRETQYF.